The rows below give T cell receptor beta chains drawn from one sample of a study of Tregs in tolerant kidney transplant recipients. The protocol was immunoSEQ multiplex PCR, while the TCRdb copy is restricted to in-frame clones and leaves out a portion. Among about 110,000 clones, nearly 90% were seen once, and the ten largest hold approximately 0.34%. The specimen was CD4+ T cells from blood, collected before the transplant. These receptors came from a human donor who received a combined kidney and bone marrow transplant. Both conserved end residues are part of each CDR3. A D gene is named only where the DNA matches it firmly. Only some rows state a clone size, as once, few, many or a class for expanded clones.

>TRBJ1-1|TRBV5-4|NA|NA
CASSWTGGHTEAFF
TGTGCCAGCAGCTGGACGGGGGGGCACACTGAAGCTTTCTTT
>TRBJ1-6|TRBV6-5|NA|TRBD1
CASSYSGTGSRSPLHF
TGTGCCAGCAGTTACTCCGGGACAGGGAGTAGATCACCCCTCCACTTT
>TRBJ2-3|TRBV27|NA|NA
CASSLVSSTDTQYF
TGTGCCAGCAGTTTAGTATCTAGCACAGATACGCAGTATTTT
>TRBJ1-2|TRBV2|NA|NA
CASSDPRQFYGYTF
TGTGCCAGCAGTGATCCCAGACAGTTCTATGGCTACACCTTC
>TRBJ1-1|TRBV11-2|NA|NA
CASSLGGQVGEAFF
TGTGCCAGCAGCTTAGGAGGGCAGGTCGGAGAAGCTTTCTTT
>TRBJ1-4|TRBV10-3|NA|NA
CAISPSGGKGKLFF
TGTGCCATCAGTCCTTCGGGGGGGAAAGGAAAACTGTTTTTT
>TRBJ2-3|TRBV5-1|NA|NA
CASSWTVLLSSTDTQYF
TGCGCCAGCAGCTGGACAGTTTTGCTTTCTAGCACAGATACGCAGTATTTT
>TRBJ2-1|TRBV9|NA|TRBD2
CASSVGLAGPQFF
TGTGCCAGCAGCGTAGGACTAGCGGGGCCTCAGTTCTTC
>TRBJ1-2|TRBV6-6|NA|TRBD1
CASSSPGQDLNYGYTF
TGTGCCAGCAGTTCACCGGGACAGGATCTTAACTATGGCTACACCTTC
>TRBJ2-7|TRBV5-1|NA|NA
CASSFEGYEQYF
TGCGCCAGCAGCTTCGAGGGCTACGAGCAGTACTTC
>TRBJ2-7|TRBV28|once|NA
CASSLEGSPDYEQYF
TGTGCCAGCAGTTTAGAGGGCAGTCCGGACTACGAGCAGTACTTC
>TRBJ2-3|TRBV5-5|NA|NA
CASSKTAGSTDTQYF
TGTGCCAGCAGCAAGACAGCGGGCAGCACAGATACGCAGTATTTT
>TRBJ2-7|TRBV7-8|NA|TRBD2
CASSLTSGPVGYEQYF
TGTGCCAGCAGCTTGACTAGCGGCCCCGTGGGCTACGAGCAGTACTTC
>TRBJ1-3|TRBV7-2|NA|NA
CASSHPSGNTIYF
TGTGCCAGCAGCCACCCGAGTGGAAACACCATATATTTT
>TRBJ2-3|TRBV27|once|NA
CASSPPTGPDTQYF
TGTGCCAGCAGTCCCCCGACAGGACCAGATACGCAGTATTTT
>TRBJ2-7|TRBV29-1|NA|NA
CSVALSSYEQYF
TGCAGCGTTGCCCTCTCCTCCTACGAGCAGTACTTC
>TRBJ2-1|TRBV9|NA|TRBD1
CASSVRQGRGDEQFF
TGTGCCAGCAGCGTAAGACAGGGTCGAGGGGATGAGCAGTTCTTC